A selection of T cell receptor beta chains follows, all from one sample in a study of response to subunit inactivated influenza vaccine. A single record per CDR3 protein comes from TCRdb applying MiXCR to the RT-PCR reads. The table has 550,000 to 800,000 distinct CDR3 sequences, about 14% seen once. Sequenced material: PBMCs from blood, taken about 14 days before vaccination. Every receptor here comes from a man aged 45-65 years who received an inactivated influenza vaccine. Both conserved end residues are part of each CDR3. D genes are given only for firm matches. Only part of the rows carry a size: once, few, many, or a class if the clone is expanded.

cdr3_nt cdr3_aa j_call clone_size v_call d_call
TGCAGTGCCTCGGAGAGGCTAGCGGTCCCCAATGAGCAGTTCTTC CSASERLAVPNEQFF TRBJ2-1 many TRBV20-1 TRBD2
TGTGCCAGCAGTGAAGTTCCGGCAGGGCAGGAGACCCAGTACTTC CASSEVPAGQETQYF TRBJ2-5 NA TRBV6-1 NA
TGCTCCAGCAGCCCTGGGGAGGGAAGTTCGCAGTTCTTC CSSSPGEGSSQFF TRBJ2-1 NA TRBV5-1 TRBD2
TGTGCCAGCAGCTTGACAGGGGTTACGCAGTATTTT CASSLTGVTQYF TRBJ2-3 few TRBV7-9 TRBD1
TGTGCCAGCTCACCAAGGGCGGGGGAACTGTTTTTT CASSPRAGELFF TRBJ1-4 NA TRBV18 NA
TGTGCCAGCAGCGGCCGGGACAGAAGCACAGATACGCAGTATTTT CASSGRDRSTDTQYF TRBJ2-3 few TRBV7-2 TRBD1
TGTGCCAGCAGTGTGGGACAGAACTATGGCTACACCTTC CASSVGQNYGYTF TRBJ1-2 many TRBV7-9 TRBD1
TGTGCCAGCAGTACCTGGGACCACCAAGGAAGCACTGAAGCTTTCTTT CASSTWDHQGSTEAFF TRBJ1-1 many TRBV12-3/TRBV12-4 NA
TGTGCCAGCAGCTTAGTAGGGGGTCATCAAGAGACCCAGTACTTC CASSLVGGHQETQYF TRBJ2-5 NA TRBV11-2 NA
TGTGCCAGCTCGACTAGCAACCAAGAGACCCAGTACTTC CASSTSNQETQYF TRBJ2-5 few TRBV7-9 TRBD2
TGTGCCTGGAGTAGGCCTGGAAACACCATATATTTT CAWSRPGNTIYF TRBJ1-3 few TRBV30 NA
TGTGCCAGCAGTGAAGCGCTCTTCAGTGGCACAGATACGCAGTATTTT CASSEALFSGTDTQYF TRBJ2-3 few TRBV2 NA
TGCGCCAGCAGCCAAGCCGGGACAGGGTCTGGCGAGCAGTACTTC CASSQAGTGSGEQYF TRBJ2-7 once TRBV4-3 TRBD1
TGTGCCAGCAGTATTAATCTCCCGAGTTCAGGGCAGCCCCAGCATTTT CASSINLPSSGQPQHF TRBJ1-5 NA TRBV12-3/TRBV12-4 NA
TGTGCCACCAGCATGTCCGGGAATTACAATGAGCAGTTCTTC CATSMSGNYNEQFF TRBJ2-1 few TRBV15 NA
TGTGCCAGCAGCCGGGACAGGGGGGTTTCTGTTGAAGCTTTCTTT CASSRDRGVSVEAFF TRBJ1-1 NA TRBV6-1 TRBD1
TGCAGCGTTGTTTTTGTAGACTATCCAGAGACCCAGTACTTC CSVVFVDYPETQYF TRBJ2-5 many TRBV29-1 NA
TGTGCCAGCAGTTTAGGGGCGAGAATGACCCTACGGTACTTC CASSLGARMTLRYF TRBJ2-5 NA TRBV12-3/TRBV12-4 NA
TGCGCCAGCAGCCCCCGGACAGACTACGAGCAGTACTTC CASSPRTDYEQYF TRBJ2-7 many TRBV5-1 NA
TGTGCCAGCAGCCTTAGCGGGGGGAATCCTAACAATGAGCAGTTCTTC CASSLSGGNPNNEQFF TRBJ2-1 NA TRBV7-2 TRBD2
TGCAGTGCTACCAGACTAGCGGGCTACGACAATGAGCAGTTCTTC CSATRLAGYDNEQFF TRBJ2-1 NA TRBV20-1 TRBD2
TGCAGTGCTACCTCGACAGGGGGCAATCAGCCCCAGCATTTT CSATSTGGNQPQHF TRBJ1-5 NA TRBV20-1 TRBD1
TGTGCCAGTCTCCCCAGGGCTAGCGGGCTTGAGCAGTTCTTC CASLPRASGLEQFF TRBJ2-1 NA TRBV6-1 TRBD2
TGCAGTGCTAGACTACCGGCCGATACGCAGTATTTT CSARLPADTQYF TRBJ2-3 few TRBV20-1 NA
TGTGCCAGCAGTTCCAACCTCAAGAGGTACGAGCAGTACTTC CASSSNLKRYEQYF TRBJ2-7 few TRBV6-5 NA
TGTGCCAGCAGCTCCACATTTTCCGCGGGTCGCTACGAGCAGTACTTC CASSSTFSAGRYEQYF TRBJ2-7 many TRBV7-2 NA
TGTGCCATCAGGTCAGGGTCGGGCCAAGAGACCCAGTACTTC CAIRSGSGQETQYF TRBJ2-5 NA TRBV10-3 NA
TGTGCCAGCAGTTTTAAGTTCGATTCCGACGAGCAGTACTTC CASSFKFDSDEQYF TRBJ2-7 NA TRBV28 NA
TGTGCCAGCTCACCATCCAGCGGGGGACCGAACACCGGGGAGCTGTTTTTT CASSPSSGGPNTGELFF TRBJ2-2 few TRBV18 TRBD2
TGTGCCAGCAGCTTACGACAGGAGGGTGATGGCTACACCTTC CASSLRQEGDGYTF TRBJ1-2 NA TRBV7-2 NA
TGTGCCAGCAGCCCTTACCTTGAGAACACTGAAGCTTTCTTT CASSPYLENTEAFF TRBJ1-1 NA TRBV3-1 NA
TGTGCCAGCAGTTCCTCGGACTCACGCTCTGGGGCCAACGTCCTGACTTTC CASSSSDSRSGANVLTF TRBJ2-6 NA TRBV7-9 NA
TGTGCCAGCAGTGTTCCGGGACAGGGGGCCTATGGCTACACCTTC CASSVPGQGAYGYTF TRBJ1-2 NA TRBV12-3/TRBV12-4 TRBD1
TGTGCCAGCAGCATAGACAGGGCTCGGACTAGCGGGGCCTCCTACAATGAGCAGTTCTTC CASSIDRARTSGASYNEQFF TRBJ2-1 NA TRBV7-6 TRBD2
TGTGCCACCTTCCCGGGACAGGGAATGGGCACCGGGGAGCTGTTTTTT CATFPGQGMGTGELFF TRBJ2-2 many TRBV10-3 TRBD1
TGTGCCAGCAGCTCCCCTGGAGATACGCAGTATTTT CASSSPGDTQYF TRBJ2-3 few TRBV11-3 NA
TGTGCCAGCAGAAGGACAGGACTCGGGTTTGCCTACATCTTC CASRRTGLGFAYIF TRBJ1-2 once TRBV6-2/TRBV6-3 TRBD1
TGCAGTGCTCCCGTAGGGAGCTACACCTTC CSAPVGSYTF TRBJ1-2 NA TRBV20-1 NA
TGTGCCAGCAAGACTAGCGGGCGATACGAGCAGTACTTC CASKTSGRYEQYF TRBJ2-7 NA TRBV6-2/TRBV6-3 TRBD2
TGTGCCAGTAGTCGGCGGACAGCGGAGGGCTACACCTTC CASSRRTAEGYTF TRBJ1-2 few TRBV19 NA